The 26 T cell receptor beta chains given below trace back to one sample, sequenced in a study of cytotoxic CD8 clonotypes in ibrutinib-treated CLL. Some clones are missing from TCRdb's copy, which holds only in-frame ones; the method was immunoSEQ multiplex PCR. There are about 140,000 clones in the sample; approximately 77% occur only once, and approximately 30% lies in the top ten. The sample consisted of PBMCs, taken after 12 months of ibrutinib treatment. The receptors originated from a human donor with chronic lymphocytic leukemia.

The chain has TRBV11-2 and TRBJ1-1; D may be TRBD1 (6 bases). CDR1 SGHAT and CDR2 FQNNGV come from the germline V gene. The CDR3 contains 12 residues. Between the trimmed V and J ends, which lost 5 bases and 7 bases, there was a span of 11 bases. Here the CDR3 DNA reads TGTGCCAGCAGCCCAGGGGCAGTTGAAGCTTTCTTT. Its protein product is CASSPGAVEAFF.

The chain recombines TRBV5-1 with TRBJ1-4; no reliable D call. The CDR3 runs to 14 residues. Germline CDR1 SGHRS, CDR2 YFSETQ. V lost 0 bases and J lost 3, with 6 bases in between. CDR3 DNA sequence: TGCGCCAGCAGCTTGGTACAGCCTAATGAAAAACTGTTTTTT. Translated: CASSLVQPNEKLFF.

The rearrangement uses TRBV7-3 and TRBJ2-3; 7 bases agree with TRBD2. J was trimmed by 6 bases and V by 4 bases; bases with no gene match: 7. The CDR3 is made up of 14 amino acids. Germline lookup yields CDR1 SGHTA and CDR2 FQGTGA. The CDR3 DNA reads TGTGCCAGCAGCTCCCGGACTAGAGTGGATACGCAGTATTTT. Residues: CASSSRTRVDTQYF.

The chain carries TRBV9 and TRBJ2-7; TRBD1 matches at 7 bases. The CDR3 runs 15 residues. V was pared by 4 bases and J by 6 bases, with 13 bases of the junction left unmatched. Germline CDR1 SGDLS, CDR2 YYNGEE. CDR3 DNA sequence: TGTGCCAGCAGCCCACTGGGACAGAAATCCGGCGAGCAGTACTTC. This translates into CASSPLGQKSGEQYF.

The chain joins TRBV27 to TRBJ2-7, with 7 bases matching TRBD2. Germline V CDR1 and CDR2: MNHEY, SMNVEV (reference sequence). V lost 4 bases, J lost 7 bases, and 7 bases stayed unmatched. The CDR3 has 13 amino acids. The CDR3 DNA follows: TGTGCCAGCAGTTCTTCACTAGCGTGGGAGCAGTACTTC. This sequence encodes CASSSSLAWEQYF.

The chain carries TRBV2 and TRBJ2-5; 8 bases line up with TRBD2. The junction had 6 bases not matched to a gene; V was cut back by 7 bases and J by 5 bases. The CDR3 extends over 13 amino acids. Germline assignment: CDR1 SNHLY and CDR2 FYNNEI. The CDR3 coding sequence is TGTGCCAGCACCAAGCGGGAGAAGGAGACCCAGTACTTC. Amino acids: CASTKREKETQYF.

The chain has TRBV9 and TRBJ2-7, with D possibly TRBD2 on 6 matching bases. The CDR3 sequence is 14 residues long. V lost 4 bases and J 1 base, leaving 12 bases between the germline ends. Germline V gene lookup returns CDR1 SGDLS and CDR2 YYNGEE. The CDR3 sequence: CASSPRDFSYEQYF. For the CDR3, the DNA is TGTGCCAGCAGCCCCCGGGACTTTTCCTACGAGCAGTACTTC. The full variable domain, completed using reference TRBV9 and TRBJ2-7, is DSGVTQTPKHLITATGQRVTLRCSPRSGDLSVYWYQQSLDQGLQFLIQYYNGEERAKGNILERFSAQQFPDLHSELNLSSLELGDSALYFCASSPRDFSYEQYFGPGTRLTVT.

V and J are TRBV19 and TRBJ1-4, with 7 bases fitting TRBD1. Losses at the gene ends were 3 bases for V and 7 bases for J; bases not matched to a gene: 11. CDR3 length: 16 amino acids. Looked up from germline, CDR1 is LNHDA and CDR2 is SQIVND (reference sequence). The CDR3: CASSIGFRGVGEKLFF. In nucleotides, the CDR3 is TGTGCCAGTAGTATTGGCTTCAGGGGGGTCGGTGAAAAACTGTTTTTT.

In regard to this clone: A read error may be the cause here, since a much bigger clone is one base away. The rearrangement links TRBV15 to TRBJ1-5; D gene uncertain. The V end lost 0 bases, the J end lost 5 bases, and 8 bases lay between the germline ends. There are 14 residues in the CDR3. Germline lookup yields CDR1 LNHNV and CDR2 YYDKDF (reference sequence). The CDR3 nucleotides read TGTGCCACCAGCAGAGAACGTGACCATCAGCCCCAGCATTTT. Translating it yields CATSRERDHQPQHF.

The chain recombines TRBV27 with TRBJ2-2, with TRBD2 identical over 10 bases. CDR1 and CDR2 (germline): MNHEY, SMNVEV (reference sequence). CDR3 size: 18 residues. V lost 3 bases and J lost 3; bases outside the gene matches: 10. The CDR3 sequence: CASSFSGLAGVHTGELFF. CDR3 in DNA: TGTGCCAGCAGTTTTTCCGGGCTAGCGGGAGTACACACCGGGGAGCTGTTTTTT.

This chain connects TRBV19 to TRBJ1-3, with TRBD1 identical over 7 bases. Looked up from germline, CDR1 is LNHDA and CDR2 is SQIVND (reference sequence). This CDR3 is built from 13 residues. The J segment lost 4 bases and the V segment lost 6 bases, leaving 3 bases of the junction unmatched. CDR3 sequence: CASRMTGGNTIYF. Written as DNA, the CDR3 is TGTGCCAGTAGAATGACAGGGGGAAACACCATATATTTT.

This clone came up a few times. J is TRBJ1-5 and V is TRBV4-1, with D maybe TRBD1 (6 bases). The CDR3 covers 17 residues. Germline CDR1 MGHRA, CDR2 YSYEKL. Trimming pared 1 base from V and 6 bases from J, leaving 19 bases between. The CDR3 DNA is TGCGCCAGCAGCCAAGTTGTCACCTCACAGGGAGGTCAGCCCCAGCATTTT. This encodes CASSQVVTSQGGQPQHF.

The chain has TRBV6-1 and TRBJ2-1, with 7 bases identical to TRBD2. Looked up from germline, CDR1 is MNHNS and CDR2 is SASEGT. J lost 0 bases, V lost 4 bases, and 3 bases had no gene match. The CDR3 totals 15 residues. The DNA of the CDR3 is TGTGCCAGCAGTGCGGGACTAAGCTCCTACAATGAGCAGTTCTTC. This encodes CASSAGLSSYNEQFF.

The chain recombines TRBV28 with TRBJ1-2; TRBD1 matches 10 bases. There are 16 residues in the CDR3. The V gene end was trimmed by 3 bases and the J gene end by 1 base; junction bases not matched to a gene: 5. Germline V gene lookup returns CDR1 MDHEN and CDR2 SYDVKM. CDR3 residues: CASSFPGTGVNYGYTF. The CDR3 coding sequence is TGTGCCAGCAGTTTCCCCGGGACAGGGGTTAACTATGGCTACACCTTC.

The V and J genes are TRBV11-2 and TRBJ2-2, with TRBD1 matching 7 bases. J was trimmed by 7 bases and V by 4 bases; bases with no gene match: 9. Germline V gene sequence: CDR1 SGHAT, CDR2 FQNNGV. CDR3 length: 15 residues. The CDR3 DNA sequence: TGTGCCAGCAGCTCGGTAACAGGGGTCGGCGGGGAGCTGTTTTTT. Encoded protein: CASSSVTGVGGELFF.

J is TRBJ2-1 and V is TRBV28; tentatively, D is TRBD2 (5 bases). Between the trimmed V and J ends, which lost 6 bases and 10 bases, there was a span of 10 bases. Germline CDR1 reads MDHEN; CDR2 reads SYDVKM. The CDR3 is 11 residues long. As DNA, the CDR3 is TGTGCCAGCAGAACTAGTTGGGAGCAGTTCTTC. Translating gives CASRTSWEQFF.

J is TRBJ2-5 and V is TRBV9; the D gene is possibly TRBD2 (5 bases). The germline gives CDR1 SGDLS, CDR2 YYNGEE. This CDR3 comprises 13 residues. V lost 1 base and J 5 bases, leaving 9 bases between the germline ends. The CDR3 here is CASSVSGSETQYF. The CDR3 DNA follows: TGTGCCAGCAGCGTAAGTGGGAGCGAGACCCAGTACTTC.

Here the CDR3 reads CATGTDGALSNEKLFF. The CDR3 nucleotides are TGTGCCACCGGGACGGATGGGGCCCTGTCTAATGAAAAACTGTTTTTT. The genes are TRBV28 and TRBJ1-4; perhaps TRBD1 as D (5 bases). This CDR3 comprises 16 residues. Trimming left V 10 bases short and J 3 bases short, with 21 bases between. CDR1 MDHEN and CDR2 SYDVKM come from the germline V gene.

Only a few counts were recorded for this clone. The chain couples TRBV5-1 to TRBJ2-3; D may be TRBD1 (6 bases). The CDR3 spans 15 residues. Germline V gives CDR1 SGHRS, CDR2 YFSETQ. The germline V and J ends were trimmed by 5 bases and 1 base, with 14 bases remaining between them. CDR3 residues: CASRNRVLGTDTQYF. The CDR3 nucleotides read TGCGCCAGCAGAAACAGGGTTCTCGGCACAGATACGCAGTATTTT.

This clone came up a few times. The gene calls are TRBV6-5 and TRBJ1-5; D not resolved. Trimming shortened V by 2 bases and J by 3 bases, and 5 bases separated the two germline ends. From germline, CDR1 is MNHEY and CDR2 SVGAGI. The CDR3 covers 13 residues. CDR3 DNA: TGTGCCAGCAGTTACGCCCCCAATCAGCCCCAGCATTTT. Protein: CASSYAPNQPQHF.

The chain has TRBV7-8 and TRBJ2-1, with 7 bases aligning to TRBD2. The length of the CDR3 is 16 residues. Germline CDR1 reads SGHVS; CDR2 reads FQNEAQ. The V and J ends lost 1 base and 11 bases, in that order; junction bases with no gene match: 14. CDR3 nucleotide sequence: TGTGCCAGCAGCTTAGAATTTGGGACTACCCGCCCCAAGCAGTTCTTC. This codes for CASSLEFGTTRPKQFF.

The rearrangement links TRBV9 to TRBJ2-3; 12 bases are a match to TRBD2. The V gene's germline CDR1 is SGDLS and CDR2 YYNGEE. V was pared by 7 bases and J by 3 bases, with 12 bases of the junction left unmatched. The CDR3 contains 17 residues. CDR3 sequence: CASGPGRGLAGTDTQYF. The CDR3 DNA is TGTGCCAGCGGACCCGGACGAGGACTAGCGGGAACAGATACGCAGTATTTT.

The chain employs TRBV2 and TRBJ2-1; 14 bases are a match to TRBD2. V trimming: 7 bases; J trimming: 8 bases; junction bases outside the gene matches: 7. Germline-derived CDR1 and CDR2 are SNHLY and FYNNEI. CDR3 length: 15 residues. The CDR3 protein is CASIRTSGGRDEQFF. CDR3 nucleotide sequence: TGTGCCAGCATCCGGACTAGCGGGGGGAGGGATGAGCAGTTCTTC. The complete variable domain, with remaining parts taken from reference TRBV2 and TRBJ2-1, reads EPEVTQTPSHQVTQMGQEVILRCVPISNHLYFYWYRQILGQKVEFLVSFYNNEISEKSEIFDDQFSVERPDGSNFTLKIRSTKLEDSAMYFCASIRTSGGRDEQFFGPGTRLTVL.

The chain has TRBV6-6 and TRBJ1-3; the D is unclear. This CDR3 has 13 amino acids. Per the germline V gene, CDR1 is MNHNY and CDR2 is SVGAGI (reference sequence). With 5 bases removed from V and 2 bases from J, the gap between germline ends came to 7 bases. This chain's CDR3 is CASSRNTGNTIYF. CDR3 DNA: TGTGCCAGCAGTAGGAATACTGGAAACACCATATATTTT.

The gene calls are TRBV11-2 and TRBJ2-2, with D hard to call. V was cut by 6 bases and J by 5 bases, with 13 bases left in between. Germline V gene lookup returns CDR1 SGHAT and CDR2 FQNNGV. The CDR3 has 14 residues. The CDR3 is CASRLGLGTGELFF. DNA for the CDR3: TGTGCCAGCAGACTGGGATTAGGTACCGGGGAGCTGTTTTTT.

The CDR3 loop reads CASSLVAGGSTDTQYF. In DNA form, the CDR3 reads TGCGCCAGCAGCTTGGTTGCGGGGGGAAGCACAGATACGCAGTATTTT. The V call is TRBV5-1, the J call TRBJ2-3; 8 bases match TRBD2. Trimming cost V 0 bases and J 0 bases; bases outside gene matches: 3. The CDR3 consists of 16 residues. In germline, CDR1 is SGHRS, CDR2 YFSETQ. Based on the CDR3 plus reference TRBV5-1 and TRBJ2-3, the full variable domain is KAGVTQTPRYLIKTRGQQVTLSCSPISGHRSVSWYQQTPGQGLQFLFEYFSETQRNKGNFPGRFSGRQFSNSRSEMNVSTLELGDSALYLCASSLVAGGSTDTQYFGPGTRLTVL.